The next 14 T cell receptor beta chains were all read from a single sample in a study of CD8 T cells in Susac syndrome. RNA amounts of roughly 0.5 to 1 ug underwent reverse transcription with random hexamers. Each CDR3 protein gets one entry after TCRdb re-called the immunoSEQ multiplex PCR reads with MiXCR. The data contain about 150,000 distinct CDR3 sequences, 95% of them singletons. Source material: CD8+ T cells from PBMCs. The receptor source for this set is a human donor with Susac syndrome.

The chain is built from TRBV7-4 and TRBJ2-7; TRBD2 matches at 7 bases. The V gene's germline CDR1 is SGHVT and CDR2 SQSDAQ. V lost 5 bases and J lost 0; bases outside the gene matches: 22. This CDR3 spans 20 amino acids. For the CDR3, the DNA is TGTGCCAGCAGCCCTTCCGGATGGGAGGGCCAAATAAATAGCTCCTACGAGCAGTACTTC. Translating gives CASSPSGWEGQINSSYEQYF.

This clonotype appeared once. The V call is TRBV6-5, the J call TRBJ2-6; D is tentatively TRBD1 or TRBD2 (5 bases each). Between the trimmed V and J ends, which lost 0 bases and 0 bases, there was a span of 12 bases. CDR1 and CDR2 from the germline V gene are MNHEY and SVGAGI. CDR3 length: 18 amino acids. CDR3 sequence (DNA): TGTGCCAGCAGTTACTCTCTTGTGGGGGACTCTGGGGCCAACGTCCTGACTTTC. Amino acids: CASSYSLVGDSGANVLTF.

This rearrangement joins TRBV27 to TRBJ1-2; TRBD1 is a possible D gene (6 bases). There are 15 residues in the CDR3. V was clipped by 6 bases and J by 2 bases, with 16 bases between them. Germline V gives CDR1 MNHEY, CDR2 SMNVEV (reference sequence). The CDR3 sequence is CASRTKGGFNYGYTF. Written as DNA, the CDR3 is TGTGCCAGCAGAACAAAGGGGGGATTCAACTATGGCTACACCTTC.

This clonotype was seen just once. This chain uses TRBV28 with TRBJ1-5; 10 bases are shared with TRBD1. The CDR3 loop spans 15 amino acids. Germline V gene data show CDR1 as MDHEN and CDR2 as SYDVKM. V lost 5 bases, J lost 6 bases, and 7 bases stayed unmatched. The CDR3 loop is CASSRDRGVGQPQHF. The CDR3 DNA sequence: TGTGCCAGCAGTCGGGACAGGGGTGTCGGTCAGCCCCAGCATTTT. Based on the CDR3 plus reference TRBV28 and TRBJ1-5, the full variable domain is DVKVTQSSRYLVKRTGEKVFLECVQDMDHENMFWYRQDPGLGLRLIYFSYDVKMKEKGDIPEGYSVSREKKERFSLILESASTNQTSMYLCASSRDRGVGQPQHFGDGTRLSIL.

The chain joins TRBV5-4 to TRBJ2-7; 10 bases fit TRBD2. This CDR3 is 14 amino acids long. V lost 4 bases, J lost 3 bases, and 4 bases stayed unmatched. Germline loops: CDR1 SGHNT, CDR2 YYREEE (reference sequence). CDR3 bases: TGTGCCAGCAGCGCTAGCGGGGGAGACTACGAGCAGTACTTC. Translated: CASSASGGDYEQYF.

The chain combines TRBV4-1 with TRBJ2-7, with 11 positions matching TRBD2. In germline, CDR1 is MGHRA, CDR2 YSYEKL. The trim removed 3 bases at V and 3 bases at J, leaving 4 bases unmatched. The CDR3 consists of 15 residues. The CDR3 loop is CASSQRLAGLYEQYF. The DNA for the CDR3 is TGCGCCAGCAGCCAGCGACTAGCGGGGCTCTACGAGCAGTACTTC.

The V and J genes are TRBV6-5 and TRBJ2-2, with 8 bases aligning to TRBD2. CDR1 is MNHEY, CDR2 SVGAGI, per germline. Trimming at V came to 2 bases and at J to 0 bases, leaving 5 bases not matched to a gene. The CDR3 loop spans 17 amino acids. The CDR3 DNA follows: TGTGCCAGCAGTTACCCAGCACTAGCGGCGAACACCGGGGAGCTGTTTTTT. Amino acid sequence: CASSYPALAANTGELFF.

This clonotype is a singleton in its sample. Here the CDR3 DNA reads TGTGCCAGCAGCGTAGATGGAAATAACTATGGCTACACCTTC. Translation gives CASSVDGNNYGYTF. The genes are TRBV9 and TRBJ1-2; D uncertain. The CDR3 extends over 14 amino acids. Trimming left V 0 bases short and J 1 base short, with 7 bases between. Per germline, CDR1 SGDLS and CDR2 YYNGEE. Looking up the rest from reference TRBV9 and TRBJ1-2 gives the full variable domain: DSGVTQTPKHLITATGQRVTLRCSPRSGDLSVYWYQQSLDQGLQFLIQYYNGEERAKGNILERFSAQQFPDLHSELNLSSLELGDSALYFCASSVDGNNYGYTFGSGTRLTVV.

V gene TRBV28 combines with J gene TRBJ2-7; D not certain. V lost 7 bases to trimming and J lost 2 bases, with 15 bases between them. This CDR3 is built from 14 residues. The germline V gene has CDR1 MDHEN and CDR2 SYDVKM. Here the CDR3 DNA reads TGTGCCAGCAATAACGCGCCCCGGACCTACGAGCAGTACTTC. Translation gives CASNNAPRTYEQYF.

CDR3 nucleotide sequence: TGTGCCACCTTTTCTGGGGCCAACGTCCTGACTTTC. This encodes CATFSGANVLTF. The gene calls are TRBV14 and TRBJ2-6, with no clear D. From germline, CDR1 is SGHDN and CDR2 FVKESK. The CDR3 has 12 amino acids. The V gene lost 10 bases and the J gene lost 1 base, with 5 bases spanning the gap.

Of note for this clonotype: An end of the junction differs from the germline gene, which may be a read error. The chain combines TRBV19 with TRBJ2-5; D is uncertain. The CDR3 length is 11 residues. Per germline, CDR1 LNHDA and CDR2 SQIVND (reference sequence). The CDR3 DNA reads TGTGCCAGTAGTGACCAAGGGACCCAGTACTTC. Translated: CASSDQGTQYF.

This chain connects TRBV12-3 or TRBV12-4 to TRBJ1-1; weak D call: TRBD1 (5 bases). The V end was cut by 6 bases, the J end by 3 bases, with 11 bases between. The CDR3 loop spans 13 amino acids. The DNA of the CDR3 is TGTGCCAGCAGGATGACAGCCCACACTGAAGCTTTCTTT. Residues: CASRMTAHTEAFF.

The CDR3 bases are TGTGCCAGCAGTCTGCTTGGATTTGAGCAGTTCTTC. This gives the protein CASSLLGFEQFF. The chain carries TRBV27 and TRBJ2-1; D remains unclear. Trimming stripped 5 bases from V and 9 bases from J, with 11 bases between. Germline V CDR1 and CDR2: MNHEY, SMNVEV (reference sequence). CDR3 length: 12 residues.

The chain couples TRBV28 to TRBJ2-7; D not resolved. The CDR3 length is 15 residues. Germline V gene data show CDR1 as MDHEN and CDR2 as SYDVKM. Trimming took off 5 bases at V and 5 bases at J, with 19 bases between the two ends. The CDR3 sequence: CASSPRVKLPDEQYF. The CDR3 DNA sequence: TGTGCCAGCAGTCCCCGGGTTAAGCTCCCTGACGAGCAGTACTTC. The full variable domain, its missing parts supplied by reference TRBV28 and TRBJ2-7, is DVKVTQSSRYLVKRTGEKVFLECVQDMDHENMFWYRQDPGLGLRLIYFSYDVKMKEKGDIPEGYSVSREKKERFSLILESASTNQTSMYLCASSPRVKLPDEQYFGPGTRLTVT.